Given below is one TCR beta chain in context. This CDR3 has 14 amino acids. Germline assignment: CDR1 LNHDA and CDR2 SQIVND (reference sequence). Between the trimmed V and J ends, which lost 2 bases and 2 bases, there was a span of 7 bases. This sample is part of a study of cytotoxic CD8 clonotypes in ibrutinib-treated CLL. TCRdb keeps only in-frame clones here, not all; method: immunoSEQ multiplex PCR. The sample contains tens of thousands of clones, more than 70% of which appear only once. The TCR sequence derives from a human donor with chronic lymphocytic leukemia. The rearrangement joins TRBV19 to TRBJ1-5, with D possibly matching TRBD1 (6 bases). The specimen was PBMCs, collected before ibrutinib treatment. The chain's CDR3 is CASSIRQGNQPQHF. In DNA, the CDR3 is TGTGCCAGTAGTATAAGACAGGGCAATCAGCCCCAGCATTTT.